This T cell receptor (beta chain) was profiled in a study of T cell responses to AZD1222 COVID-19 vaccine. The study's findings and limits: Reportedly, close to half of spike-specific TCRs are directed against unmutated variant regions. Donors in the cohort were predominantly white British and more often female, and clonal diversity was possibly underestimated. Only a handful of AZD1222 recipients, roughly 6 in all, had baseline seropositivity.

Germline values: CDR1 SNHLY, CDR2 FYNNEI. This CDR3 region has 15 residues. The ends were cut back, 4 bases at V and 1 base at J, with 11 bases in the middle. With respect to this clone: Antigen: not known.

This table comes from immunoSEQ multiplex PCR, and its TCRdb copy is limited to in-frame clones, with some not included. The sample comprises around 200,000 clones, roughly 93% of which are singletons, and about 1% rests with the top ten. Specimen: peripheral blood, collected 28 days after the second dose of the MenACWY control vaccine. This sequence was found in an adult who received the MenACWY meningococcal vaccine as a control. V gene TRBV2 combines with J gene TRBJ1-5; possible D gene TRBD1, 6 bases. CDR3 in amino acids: CASSVGTRSNQPQHF. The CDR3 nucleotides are TGTGCCAGCAGTGTAGGGACAAGAAGCAATCAGCCCCAGCATTTT.